Listed below are T cell receptor beta chains from one sample, sequenced in a study of T cell responses to AZD1222 COVID-19 vaccine. Only in-frame clones appear in the TCRdb table, and some are missing; sequencing was by immunoSEQ multiplex PCR. The sample records fewer than 70,000 clones, about 80% being singletons. Sequencing was performed on peripheral blood, taken 28 days after the second AZD1222 dose. These receptors came from an adult who received the AZD1222 COVID-19 vaccine. Both conserved end residues are part of each CDR3. D genes are given only for firm matches. Clone size is given for some rows only: seen once, a few or many times, or a class if the clone is expanded.

v_gene	j_gene	abundance	d_gene	CDR3aa	CDR3nt
TRBV5-5	TRBJ1-1	once	TRBD1	CASSSPRLGQGWGNTEAFF	TGTGCCAGCAGCTCCCCACGGCTGGGACAGGGCTGGGGTAACACTGAAGCTTTCTTT
TRBV3-1/TRBV3-2	TRBJ1-1	.	.	CASSQEVGGTEAFF	TGTGCCAGCAGCCAAGAGGTCGGGGGGACTGAAGCTTTCTTT
TRBV6-5	TRBJ1-2	.	.	CATAGLLGGYTF	TGTGCCACCGCGGGCTTGCTGGGTGGCTACACCTTC
TRBV19	TRBJ1-5	.	.	CASSTGPELPQHF	TGTGCCAGTAGTACGGGGCCAGAGTTGCCCCAGCATTTT
TRBV18	TRBJ2-2	.	.	CASSPFLDTGELFF	TGTGCCAGCTCACCTTTCCTGGACACCGGGGAGCTGTTTTTT
TRBV14	TRBJ1-3	few	TRBD1	CASSQGQGRRNTIYF	TGTGCCAGCAGCCAGGGACAGGGGCGAAGGAACACCATATATTTT
TRBV6-2/TRBV6-3	TRBJ1-3	.	.	CASSPTGNTIYF	TGTGCCAGCAGTCCCACTGGAAACACCATATATTTT
TRBV3-1/TRBV3-2	TRBJ2-1	.	TRBD2	CASRGAGTSGSSEQFF	TGTGCCAGCAGGGGGGCCGGGACTAGCGGCTCGAGTGAGCAGTTCTTC
TRBV6-5	TRBJ1-2	.	TRBD1	CASSYAETGGYTF	TGTGCCAGCAGTTACGCAGAGACAGGGGGCTACACCTTC
TRBV5-6	TRBJ1-2	.	.	CASSLGQVIGYGYTF	TGTGCCAGCAGCTTGGGACAAGTTATAGGGTATGGCTACACCTTC
TRBV2	TRBJ2-7	.	TRBD2	CASRLAGSLEYF	TGTGCCAGCCGTTTAGCGGGGAGTTTGGAGTACTTC
TRBV5-1	TRBJ1-2	.	.	CASSLIQGSGGYTF	TGCGCCAGCAGCTTGATACAGGGATCTGGTGGCTACACCTTC